The 21 T cell receptor beta chains below come from one sample, sequenced in a study of blood T cell repertoires in COVID-19. Assay used: immunoSEQ multiplex PCR; TCRdb lists only in-frame clones, some missing. The sample lists approximately 530,000 clones; around nine tenths were seen once. Input material: peripheral blood. These TCRs come from a woman aged 45-65 years with COVID-19, enrolled during active disease.

The chain uses TRBV4-1 and TRBJ2-1, with TRBD1 identical over 12 bases. Per the germline V gene, CDR1 is MGHRA and CDR2 is YSYEKL. The CDR3 has 15 amino acids. V dropped 2 bases and J dropped 13; count of bases not matched to a gene: 9. The CDR3 is CASSQPGTGGETQFF. Here the CDR3 DNA reads TGCGCCAGCAGCCAACCCGGGACAGGGGGCGAAACCCAGTTCTTC.

This clone was seen a single time. V and J are TRBV3-1 (or the pseudogene TRBV3-2) and TRBJ2-1; D is ambiguous. The germline gives CDR1 LGHDT, CDR2 YNNKEL (reference sequence). This CDR3 is built from 15 residues. Trimming stripped 1 base from V and 1 base from J, with 8 bases between. CDR3 sequence (DNA): TGTGCCAGCAGCCAAGGGCCTTTTTCCTACAATGAGCAGTTCTTC. This encodes CASSQGPFSYNEQFF.

CDR3 protein: CASSLTRGRTEAFF. In DNA form, the CDR3 reads TGTGCCAGCAGCTTGACACGGGGAAGGACTGAAGCTTTCTTT. The gene calls are TRBV7-9 and TRBJ1-1; D ambiguous. V lost 3 bases and J lost 5, with 13 bases in between. The germline CDR1 and CDR2 sequences are SEHNR and FQNEAQ (reference sequence). The CDR3 covers 14 residues.

V and J are TRBV6-6 and TRBJ1-2; TRBD1 matches at 7 bases. CDR1 and CDR2 from the germline V gene are MNHNY and SVGAGI (reference sequence). CDR3 size: 14 residues. V lost 6 bases, J lost 6 bases, and 10 bases stayed unmatched. The CDR3 is CASSYRTGVNGYTF. CDR3 in DNA: TGTGCCAGCAGCTACCGGACAGGCGTCAATGGCTACACCTTC.

The chain joins TRBV5-1 to TRBJ1-1, with no clear D. Germline V gives CDR1 SGHRS, CDR2 YFSETQ. The CDR3 extends over 14 amino acids. V was cut by 0 bases and J by 0 bases, with 6 bases left in between. This chain's CDR3 is CASSLDILNTEAFF. CDR3 DNA sequence: TGCGCCAGCAGCTTGGATATCCTGAACACTGAAGCTTTCTTT.

V gene TRBV27 combines with J gene TRBJ2-2; 10 nucleotides align to TRBD1. CDR1 MNHEY and CDR2 SMNVEV come from the germline V gene (reference sequence). V gave up 3 bases and J gave up 9 bases; unmatched junction bases: 1. This CDR3 is 13 amino acids long. The DNA of the CDR3 is TGTGCCAGCAGTTTTGACAGGGGGCGGGAGCTGTTTTTT. Its protein is CASSFDRGRELFF.

This chain connects TRBV5-1 to TRBJ2-3, with 9 bases matching TRBD1. This CDR3 comprises 17 residues. Trimming cost V 0 bases and J 4 bases; bases outside gene matches: 9. Germline-derived CDR1 and CDR2 are SGHRS and YFSETQ. Written as DNA, the CDR3 is TGCGCCAGCAGCTTGGACGGGACAGGGCTCCAGGCAGATACGCAGTATTTT. It specifies CASSLDGTGLQADTQYF.

The rearrangement uses TRBV5-1 and TRBJ1-1; possibly TRBD1 for D (5 bases). The CDR3 has 15 residues. Germline V gene data show CDR1 as SGHRS and CDR2 as YFSETQ. V shed 4 bases and J shed 4 bases, with 17 bases lying between them. CDR3 bases: TGCGCCAGCAGCCTCGTCGGCATGGGGGGCACTGAAGCTTTCTTT. Translation gives CASSLVGMGGTEAFF.

J is TRBJ1-6 and V is TRBV2; D uncertain. The CDR3 sequence is 13 residues long. Per the germline V gene, CDR1 is SNHLY and CDR2 is FYNNEI. Trimming shortened V by 3 bases and J by 7 bases, and 7 bases separated the two germline ends. The CDR3 DNA follows: TGTGCCAGCAGTGATCCGGGGAATTCACCCCTCCACTTT. Translated, it gives CASSDPGNSPLHF.

The J gene is TRBJ1-1, the V gene TRBV7-3, with a weak D call TRBD1 (6 bases). V dropped 8 bases and J dropped 1 base, with 11 bases sitting between them. The CDR3 is 13 amino acids. The germline CDR1 and CDR2 sequences are SGHTA and FQGTGA. CDR3 in amino acids: CASRAGQNTEAFF. For the CDR3, the DNA is TGTGCCAGCCGAGCGGGACAGAACACTGAAGCTTTCTTT.

The chain uses TRBV19 and TRBJ1-2; TRBD1 agrees at 9 bases. The CDR3 sequence is 13 residues long. Trimming cost V 10 bases and J 7 bases; bases outside gene matches: 10. Germline V gene data show CDR1 as LNHDA and CDR2 as SQIVND (reference sequence). CDR3 nucleotides: TGTGCCACCCATCCTGGACAGGGGTCTGGCTACACCTTC. It codes for CATHPGQGSGYTF.

This sequence joins TRBV11-2 and TRBJ2-1; no definite D call. The V gene lost 4 bases and the J gene lost 4 bases, with 14 bases spanning the gap. CDR3 size: 15 residues. Germline V gene sequence: CDR1 SGHAT, CDR2 FQNNGV. The CDR3 reads CASSSERRIYNEQFF. The CDR3 nucleotides are TGTGCCAGCAGCTCCGAGAGGAGAATATACAATGAGCAGTTCTTC.

The V gene is TRBV9, the J gene TRBJ1-6; 8 positions match TRBD1. Germline trimming cut 6 bases from V and 5 bases from J; bases unmatched to any gene: 1. CDR3 length: 13 residues. Germline V gene data show CDR1 as SGDLS and CDR2 as YYNGEE. The CDR3 here is CASTGGNNSPLHF. CDR3 DNA: TGTGCCAGCACAGGGGGCAATAATTCACCCCTCCACTTT.

The rearrangement joins TRBV7-3 to TRBJ2-3; 9 bases fit TRBD2. V lost 5 bases to trimming and J lost 2 bases; unmatched junction nucleotides: 11. The CDR3 loop spans 17 amino acids. Germline loops: CDR1 SGHTA, CDR2 FQGTGA. This CDR3 is CASSPSEQRGVTDTQYF. The CDR3 coding sequence is TGTGCCAGCAGCCCCTCGGAGCAGCGGGGGGTCACAGATACGCAGTATTTT.

The J gene is TRBJ2-1, the V gene TRBV3-1 (or the pseudogene TRBV3-2); a possible D gene is TRBD2 (5 bases). Trimming pared 5 bases from V and 9 bases from J, leaving 11 bases between. The CDR3 covers 12 residues. Germline V gene sequence: CDR1 LGHDT, CDR2 YNNKEL (reference sequence). CDR3 nucleotides: TGTGCCAGCAGCTCTGAAGCGGTTGAGCAGTTCTTC. Residues: CASSSEAVEQFF.

The rearrangement links TRBV27 to TRBJ2-5, with TRBD2 identical over 10 bases. V shed 3 bases, J shed 4 bases, and the junction held 5 bases outside the gene matches. Looked up from germline, CDR1 is MNHEY and CDR2 is SMNVEV (reference sequence). The CDR3 has 15 amino acids. The CDR3 protein is CASSFLAGVGETQYF. CDR3 coding DNA: TGTGCCAGCAGTTTTCTAGCGGGGGTCGGAGAGACCCAGTACTTC.

This clone was counted between two and nine times. This rearrangement joins TRBV30 to TRBJ1-2, with D maybe TRBD1 (5 bases). V was pared by 4 bases and J by 6 bases, with 15 bases between. Looked up from germline, CDR1 is GTSNPN and CDR2 is SVGIG (reference sequence). The CDR3 covers 13 residues. The CDR3 region is CAWKGQGSDGYTF. The DNA for the CDR3 is TGTGCCTGGAAGGGGCAGGGAAGTGATGGCTACACCTTC.

V gene TRBV10-3 combines with J gene TRBJ2-7, with 7 bases matching TRBD1. Trimming at V came to 4 bases and at J to 6 bases, leaving 6 bases not matched to a gene. Germline CDR1 reads ENHRY; CDR2 reads SYGVKD. The CDR3 loop spans 13 amino acids. CDR3: CAISGDREIEQYF. CDR3 coding DNA: TGTGCCATCAGTGGAGACAGGGAAATCGAGCAGTACTTC.

CDR3 DNA sequence: TGTGCCAGCAGCGTAGCTTCCTCTCGGGGGACGGTGGGGAATGAGCAGTTCTTC. Translated: CASSVASSRGTVGNEQFF. V gene TRBV9 combines with J gene TRBJ2-1, with D tentatively TRBD2 (6 bases). V gave up 0 bases and J gave up 7 bases, with 23 bases separating them. CDR3 length: 18 amino acids. Germline-derived CDR1 and CDR2 are SGDLS and YYNGEE.

V and J are TRBV9 and TRBJ1-5, with D unresolved. This CDR3 comprises 15 residues. The germline CDR1 and CDR2 sequences are SGDLS and YYNGEE. V lost 2 bases, J lost 2 bases, and 11 bases lay in between. The CDR3 protein is CASSVGLGGNQPQHF. CDR3 in DNA: TGTGCCAGCAGCGTTGGTCTCGGGGGCAATCAGCCCCAGCATTTT.

The J gene is TRBJ1-1, the V gene TRBV4-1; D is perhaps TRBD1 (5 bases). This CDR3 has 16 amino acids. Germline V lookup: CDR1 MGHRA, CDR2 YSYEKL. Trimming removed 1 base at V and 7 bases at J, with 19 bases between. The CDR3 coding sequence is TGCGCCAGCAGCCAAGGTCAAGACAGACAGCTCGGTGAAGCTTTCTTT. It specifies CASSQGQDRQLGEAFF.